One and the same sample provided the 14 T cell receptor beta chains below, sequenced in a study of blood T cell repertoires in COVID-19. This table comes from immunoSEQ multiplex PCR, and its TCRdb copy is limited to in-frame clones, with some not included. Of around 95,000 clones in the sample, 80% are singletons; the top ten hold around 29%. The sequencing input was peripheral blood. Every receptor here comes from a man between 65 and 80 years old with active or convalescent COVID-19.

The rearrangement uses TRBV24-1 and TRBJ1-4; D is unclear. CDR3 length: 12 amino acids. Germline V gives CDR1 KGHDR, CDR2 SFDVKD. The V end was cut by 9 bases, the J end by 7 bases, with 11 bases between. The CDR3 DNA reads TGTGCCACCCGGGGAGATGGTGAAAAACTGTTTTTT. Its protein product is CATRGDGEKLFF.

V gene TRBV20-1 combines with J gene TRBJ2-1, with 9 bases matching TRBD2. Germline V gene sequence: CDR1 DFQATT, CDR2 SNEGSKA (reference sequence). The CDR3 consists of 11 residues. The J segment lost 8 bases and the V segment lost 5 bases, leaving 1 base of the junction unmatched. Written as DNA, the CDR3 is TGCAGTGCTGGGACTAGCCATGAGCAGTTCTTC. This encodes CSAGTSHEQFF.

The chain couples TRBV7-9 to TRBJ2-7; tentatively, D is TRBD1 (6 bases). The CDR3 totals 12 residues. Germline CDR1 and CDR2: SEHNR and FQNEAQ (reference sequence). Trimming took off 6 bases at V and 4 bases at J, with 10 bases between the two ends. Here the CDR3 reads CASSRDRYEQYF. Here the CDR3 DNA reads TGTGCCAGCAGTCGAGACAGGTACGAGCAGTACTTC.

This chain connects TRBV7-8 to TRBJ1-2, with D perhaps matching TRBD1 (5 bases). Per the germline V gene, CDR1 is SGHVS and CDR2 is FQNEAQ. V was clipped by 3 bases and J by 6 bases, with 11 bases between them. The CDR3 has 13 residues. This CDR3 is CASSLLQDHGYTF. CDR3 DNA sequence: TGTGCCAGCAGCTTGTTACAGGATCATGGCTACACCTTC.

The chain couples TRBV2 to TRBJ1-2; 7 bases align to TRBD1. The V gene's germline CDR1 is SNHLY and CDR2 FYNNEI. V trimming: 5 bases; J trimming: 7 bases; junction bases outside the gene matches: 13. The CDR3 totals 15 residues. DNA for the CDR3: TGTGCCAGCAGTATAGCCGAGGGGGCGCGTTTTGGCTACACCTTC. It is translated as CASSIAEGARFGYTF.

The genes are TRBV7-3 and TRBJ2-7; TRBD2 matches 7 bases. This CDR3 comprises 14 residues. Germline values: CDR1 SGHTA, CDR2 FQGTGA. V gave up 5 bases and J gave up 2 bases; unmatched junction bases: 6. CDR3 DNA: TGTGCCAGCAGCCCCTCTAGCGGTCCCTACGAGCAGTACTTC. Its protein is CASSPSSGPYEQYF. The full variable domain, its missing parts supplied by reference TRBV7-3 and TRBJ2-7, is GAGVSQTPSNKVTEKGKYVELRCDPISGHTALYWYRQSLGQGPEFLIYFQGTGAADDSGLPNDRFFAVRPEGSVSTLKIQRTERGDSAVYLCASSPSSGPYEQYFGPGTRLTVT.

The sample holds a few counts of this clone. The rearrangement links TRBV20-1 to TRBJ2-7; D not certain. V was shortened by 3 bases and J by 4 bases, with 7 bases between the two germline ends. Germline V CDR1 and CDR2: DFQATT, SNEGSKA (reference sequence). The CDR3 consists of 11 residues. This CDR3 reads CSASPGYEQYF. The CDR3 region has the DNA TGCAGTGCTAGCCCAGGATACGAGCAGTACTTC.

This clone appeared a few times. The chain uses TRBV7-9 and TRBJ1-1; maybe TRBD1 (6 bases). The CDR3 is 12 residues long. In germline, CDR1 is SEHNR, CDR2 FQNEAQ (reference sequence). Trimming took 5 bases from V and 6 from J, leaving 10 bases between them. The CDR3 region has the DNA TGTGCCAGCAGCCGGGAGGGGGCTGAAGCTTTCTTT. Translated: CASSREGAEAFF.

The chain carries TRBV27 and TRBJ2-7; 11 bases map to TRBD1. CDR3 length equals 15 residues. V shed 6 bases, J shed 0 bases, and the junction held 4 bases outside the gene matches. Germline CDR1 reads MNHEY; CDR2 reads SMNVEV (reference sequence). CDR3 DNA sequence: TGTGCCAGCAGGGACAGGGGGCCGAACTCCTACGAGCAGTACTTC. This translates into CASRDRGPNSYEQYF.

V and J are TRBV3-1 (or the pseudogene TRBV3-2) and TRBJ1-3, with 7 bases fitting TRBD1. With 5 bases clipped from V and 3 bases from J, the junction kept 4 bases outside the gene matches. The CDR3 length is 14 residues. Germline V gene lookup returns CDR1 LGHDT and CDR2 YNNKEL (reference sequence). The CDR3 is CASSLGGGGNTIYF. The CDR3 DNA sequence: TGTGCCAGCAGCTTAGGGGGCGGTGGAAACACCATATATTTT.

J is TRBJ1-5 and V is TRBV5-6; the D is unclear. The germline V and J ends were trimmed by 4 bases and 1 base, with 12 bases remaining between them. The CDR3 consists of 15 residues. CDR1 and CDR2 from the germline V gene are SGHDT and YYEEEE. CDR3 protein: CASSAHTWSNQPQHF. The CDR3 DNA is TGTGCCAGCAGCGCCCACACATGGAGCAATCAGCCCCAGCATTTT.

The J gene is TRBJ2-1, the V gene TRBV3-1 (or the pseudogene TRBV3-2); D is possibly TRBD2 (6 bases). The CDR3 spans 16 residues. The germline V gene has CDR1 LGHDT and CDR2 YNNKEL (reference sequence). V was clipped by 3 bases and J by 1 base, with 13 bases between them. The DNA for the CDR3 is TGTGCCAGCAGCCATGAGGGACTCAGATCCTACAATGAGCAGTTCTTC. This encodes CASSHEGLRSYNEQFF.

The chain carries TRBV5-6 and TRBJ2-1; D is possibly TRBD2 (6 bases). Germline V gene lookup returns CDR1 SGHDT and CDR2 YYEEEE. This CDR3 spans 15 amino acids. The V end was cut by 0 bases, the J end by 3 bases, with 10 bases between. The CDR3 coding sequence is TGTGCCAGCAGCTTGGAAGTAGCGGTCTACAATGAGCAGTTCTTC. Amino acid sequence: CASSLEVAVYNEQFF.

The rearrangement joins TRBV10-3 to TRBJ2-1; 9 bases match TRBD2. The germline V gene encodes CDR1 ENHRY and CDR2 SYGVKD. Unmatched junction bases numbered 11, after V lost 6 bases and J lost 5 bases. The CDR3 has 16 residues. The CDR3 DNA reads TGTGCCATCAGGGGTAGCGGGAGAGGTGGGGACAATGAGCAGTTCTTC. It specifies CAIRGSGRGGDNEQFF.